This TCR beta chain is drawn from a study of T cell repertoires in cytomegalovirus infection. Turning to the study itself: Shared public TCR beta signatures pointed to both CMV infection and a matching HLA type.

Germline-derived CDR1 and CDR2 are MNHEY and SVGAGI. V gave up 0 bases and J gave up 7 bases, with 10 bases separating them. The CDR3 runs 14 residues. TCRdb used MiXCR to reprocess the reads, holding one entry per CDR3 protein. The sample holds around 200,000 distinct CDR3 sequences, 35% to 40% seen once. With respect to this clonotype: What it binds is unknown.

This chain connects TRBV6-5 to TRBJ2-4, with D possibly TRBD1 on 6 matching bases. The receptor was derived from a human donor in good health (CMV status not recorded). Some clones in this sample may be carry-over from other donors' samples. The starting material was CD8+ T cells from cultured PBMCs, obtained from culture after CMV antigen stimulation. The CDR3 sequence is CASSYSIGQNIQYF. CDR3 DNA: TGTGCCAGCAGTTACTCGATTGGACAGAACATTCAGTACTTC.